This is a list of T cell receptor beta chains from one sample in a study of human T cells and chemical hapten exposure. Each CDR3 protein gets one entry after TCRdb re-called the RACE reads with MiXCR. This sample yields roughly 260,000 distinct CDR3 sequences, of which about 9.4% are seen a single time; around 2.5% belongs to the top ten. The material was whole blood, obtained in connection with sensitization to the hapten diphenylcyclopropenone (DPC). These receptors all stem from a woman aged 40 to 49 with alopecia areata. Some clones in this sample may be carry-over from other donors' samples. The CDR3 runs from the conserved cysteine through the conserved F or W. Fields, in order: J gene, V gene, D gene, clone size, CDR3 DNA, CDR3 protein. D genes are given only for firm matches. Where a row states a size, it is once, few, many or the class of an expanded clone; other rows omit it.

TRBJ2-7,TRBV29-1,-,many,TGCAGCGCTCGGGTTACGGGGGAGCAGTACTTC,CSARVTGEQYF
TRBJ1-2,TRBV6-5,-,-,TGTGCCAGCAGTTTTTCCGGACGGTCTAACTATGGCTACACCTTC,CASSFSGRSNYGYTF
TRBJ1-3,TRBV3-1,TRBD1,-,TGTGCCAGCAGCCTTACGGGACAGTTATATTTT,CASSLTGQLYF
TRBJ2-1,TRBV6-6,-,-,TGTGCCAGCAGTTACGGGTTTACGGCGGCTAACAATGAGCAGTTCTTC,CASSYGFTAANNEQFF
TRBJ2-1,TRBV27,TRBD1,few,TGTGCCAGCAGTTTATCGGGACAGGGTCCTAACAATGAGCAGTTCTTC,CASSLSGQGPNNEQFF
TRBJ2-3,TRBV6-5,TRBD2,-,TGTGCCAGCAGCCCCTCTCTCGGCGGGAGCCCAGATACGCAGTATTTT,CASSPSLGGSPDTQYF
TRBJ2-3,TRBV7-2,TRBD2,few,TGTGCCAGCAGCTTACTTCTTAGCGGGAGGGCAGATACGCAGTATTTT,CASSLLLSGRADTQYF
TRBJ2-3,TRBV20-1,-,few,TGCAGTGCTAGGTGGATGGGGTCTAGCACAGATACGCAGTATTTT,CSARWMGSSTDTQYF
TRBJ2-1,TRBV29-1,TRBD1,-,TGCAGCGTTTCGACAGGGCCCTACAATGAGCAGTTCTTC,CSVSTGPYNEQFF
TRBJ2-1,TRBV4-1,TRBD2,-,TGCGCCAGCAGCCCGGCGGGGGAGCTCCGTGTGCCCTACAATGAGCAGTTCTTC,CASSPAGELRVPYNEQFF
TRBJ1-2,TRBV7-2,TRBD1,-,TGTGCCAGCAGCCCACGAGGGGGCCCCAACCATGGCTACACCTTC,CASSPRGGPNHGYTF
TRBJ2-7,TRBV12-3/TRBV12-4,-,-,TGTGCCAGCAGTTCTACCCCCAGCAGTTATTCCTTC,CASSSTPSSYSF
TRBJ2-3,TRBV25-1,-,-,TGTGCCAGCAGTAACTCGGAGATGAGCACAGATACGCAGTATTTT,CASSNSEMSTDTQYF
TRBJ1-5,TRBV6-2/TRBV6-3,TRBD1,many,TGTGCCAGCAGTTACGCCGCGGACAGGGTCATCAATCAGCCCCAGCATTTT,CASSYAADRVINQPQHF
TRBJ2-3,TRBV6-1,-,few,TGTGCCAGCAGTGAAAGGGGGAGGGTAGATACGCAGTATTTT,CASSERGRVDTQYF
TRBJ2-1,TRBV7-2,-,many,TGTGCCAGCAGCCCACTCCCGGGGGATGAGCAGTTCTTC,CASSPLPGDEQFF